The 11 T cell receptor beta chains below all came from one sample that was sequenced in a study of cytomegalovirus exposure and HLA in healthy donors (TCRdb year 2017). Receptors were amplified or captured by the immunoSEQ multiplex PCR assay. For the multiplex PCR, a mixture combining 60 forward primers for TCR Vbeta segments and 13 reverse primers for TCR Jbeta segments was used. The table was pulled from immuneACCESS by TCRdb, which kept in-frame rearrangements only. Such tables lose some clones; where checked, under half of the loss comes from unresolved V genes, and the rest has no known cause. A total of 150,000 or so clones appear in this sample, 70% to 80% of them only once. The ten largest clones add up to approximately 1.4% of the sample. Material for sequencing was PBMCs. These receptors all stem from a man younger than 45 in good health and CMV-seronegative.

The rearrangement uses TRBV7-9 and TRBJ1-2; 9 bases agree with TRBD1. The J segment lost 8 bases and the V segment lost 4 bases, leaving 8 bases of the junction unmatched. The CDR3 is 14 amino acids. Germline V gives CDR1 SEHNR, CDR2 FQNEAQ (reference sequence). The CDR3 nucleotides read TGTGCCAGCAGCTACCCCCGGGACAGGGACGGCTACACCTTC. Translating it yields CASSYPRDRDGYTF. Full variable domain (outside the CDR3, taken from reference TRBV7-9 and TRBJ1-2): DTGVSQNPRHKITKRGQNVTFRCDPISEHNRLYWYRQTLGQGPEFLTYFQNEAQLEKSRLLSDRFSAERPKGSFSTLEIQRTEQGDSAMYLCASSYPRDRDGYTFGSGTRLTVV.

The chain carries TRBV7-2 and TRBJ2-3; possibly TRBD1 for D (6 bases). Germline-derived CDR1 and CDR2 are SGHTA and FQGNSA. The CDR3 runs to 15 residues. V lost 5 bases and J 0 bases, leaving 12 bases between the germline ends. CDR3 protein: CASSQSGASTDTQYF. The CDR3 coding sequence is TGTGCCAGCAGCCAATCAGGGGCGAGCACAGATACGCAGTATTTT.

The chain combines TRBV7-9 with TRBJ1-1; no clear D. Per the germline V gene, CDR1 is SEHNR and CDR2 is FQNEAQ (reference sequence). CDR3 length equals 13 residues. V lost 5 bases and J 0 bases, leaving 7 bases between the germline ends. CDR3 sequence: CASSPFLNTEAFF. In nucleotides, the CDR3 is TGTGCCAGCAGCCCTTTTCTGAACACTGAAGCTTTCTTT.

To note about this clone: Other DNA sequences in this sample translate to the same CDR3. V is TRBV27 and J is TRBJ1-5; TRBD1 is a possible D gene (5 bases). The CDR3 loop spans 14 amino acids. V gave up 2 bases and J gave up 1 base, with 6 bases separating them. Germline values: CDR1 MNHEY, CDR2 SMNVEV (reference sequence). CDR3 sequence reads: CASSLQGSNQPQHF. CDR3 DNA: TGTGCCAGCAGTTTACAGGGAAGCAATCAGCCCCAGCATTTT.

This rearrangement joins TRBV4-1 to TRBJ1-4; TRBD1 matches at 9 bases. Germline assignment: CDR1 MGHRA and CDR2 YSYEKL. The CDR3 runs to 16 residues. V was pared by 2 bases and J by 8 bases, with 9 bases of the junction left unmatched. This CDR3 reads CASSQRPGQGVEKLFF. The CDR3 region has the DNA TGCGCCAGCAGCCAACGACCGGGACAGGGAGTAGAAAAACTGTTTTTT.

CDR3 sequence reads: CASSWTGQGTYNEQFF. The CDR3 DNA follows: TGTGCCAGCAGTTGGACGGGACAGGGGACCTACAATGAGCAGTTCTTC. The chain uses TRBV28 and TRBJ2-1; 10 nucleotides match TRBD1. Unmatched junction bases numbered 5, after V lost 4 bases and J lost 2 bases. In germline, CDR1 is MDHEN, CDR2 SYDVKM. This CDR3 spans 16 amino acids.

This sequence joins TRBV6-5 and TRBJ1-5; a weak D match, TRBD1 (6 bases). Trimming cost V 0 bases and J 6 bases, with 12 bases left between them. CDR3 length: 15 amino acids. Germline assignment: CDR1 MNHEY and CDR2 SVGAGI. The chain's CDR3 is CASSYSRGRGQPQHF. DNA of the CDR3: TGTGCCAGCAGTTACTCAAGGGGGAGGGGTCAGCCCCAGCATTTT.

In this sample, this clone turned up once. The chain uses TRBV20-1 and TRBJ2-7; D remains ambiguous. CDR1 and CDR2 from the germline V gene are DFQATT and SNEGSKA (reference sequence). This CDR3 is 11 amino acids long. V lost 2 bases, J lost 4 bases, and 6 bases lay in between. The CDR3 DNA sequence: TGCAGTGCTAGATCGTCGTACGAGCAGTACTTC. It is translated as CSARSSYEQYF.

This clone was observed once. V gene TRBV12-5 combines with J gene TRBJ1-5, with TRBD1 identical over 9 bases. The CDR3 is made up of 15 amino acids. The ends lost 6 bases at V and 6 bases at J; junction bases unmatched: 9. Germline CDR1 is LGHNT and CDR2 is FRNRAP. CDR3: CASGRDRVTIQPQHF. The CDR3 DNA is TGTGCTAGTGGCAGGGACAGGGTTACGATTCAGCCCCAGCATTTT.

CDR3 sequence: CAWSGGLAYNEQFF. CDR3 sequence (DNA): TGTGCCTGGAGTGGAGGACTAGCCTACAATGAGCAGTTCTTC. The V and J genes are TRBV30 and TRBJ2-1; 7 bases map to TRBD2. This CDR3 is 14 amino acids long. Germline CDR1 is GTSNPN and CDR2 is SVGIG (reference sequence). J lost 2 bases, V lost 1 base, and 2 bases had no gene match.

The chain has TRBV19 and TRBJ2-5, with TRBD2 identical over 7 bases. The CDR3 is 15 amino acids. J was trimmed by 5 bases and V by 1 base; bases with no gene match: 7. The germline V gene encodes CDR1 LNHDA and CDR2 SQIVND (reference sequence). In DNA form, the CDR3 reads TGTGCCAGTAGTATAGTAGGGGCGGGGGAGGAGACCCAGTACTTC. Its protein product is CASSIVGAGEETQYF.